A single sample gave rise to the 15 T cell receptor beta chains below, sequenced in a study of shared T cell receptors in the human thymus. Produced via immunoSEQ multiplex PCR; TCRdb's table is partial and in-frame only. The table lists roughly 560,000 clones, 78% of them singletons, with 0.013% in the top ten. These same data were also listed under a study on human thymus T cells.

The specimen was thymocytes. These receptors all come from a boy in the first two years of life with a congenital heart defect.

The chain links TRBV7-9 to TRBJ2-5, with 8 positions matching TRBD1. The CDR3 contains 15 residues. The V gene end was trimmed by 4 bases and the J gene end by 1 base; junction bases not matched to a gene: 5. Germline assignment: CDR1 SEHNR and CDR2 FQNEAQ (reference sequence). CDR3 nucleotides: TGTGCCAGCAGCTACGGACAGGGCGTCCAAGAGACCCAGTACTTC. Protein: CASSYGQGVQETQYF.

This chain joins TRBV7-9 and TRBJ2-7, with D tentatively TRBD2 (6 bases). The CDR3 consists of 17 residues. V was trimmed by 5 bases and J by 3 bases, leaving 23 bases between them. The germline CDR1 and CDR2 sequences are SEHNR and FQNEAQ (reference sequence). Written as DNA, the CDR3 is TGTGCCAGCAGCCCCGGGGCGGGGCAGGCCCTATACTACGAGCAGTACTTC. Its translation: CASSPGAGQALYYEQYF.

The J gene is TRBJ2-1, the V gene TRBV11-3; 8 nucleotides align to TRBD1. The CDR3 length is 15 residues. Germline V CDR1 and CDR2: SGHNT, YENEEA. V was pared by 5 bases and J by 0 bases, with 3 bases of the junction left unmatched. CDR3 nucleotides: TGTGCCAGCAGCACAGGGGGGAGCTCCTACAATGAGCAGTTCTTC. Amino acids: CASSTGGSSYNEQFF.

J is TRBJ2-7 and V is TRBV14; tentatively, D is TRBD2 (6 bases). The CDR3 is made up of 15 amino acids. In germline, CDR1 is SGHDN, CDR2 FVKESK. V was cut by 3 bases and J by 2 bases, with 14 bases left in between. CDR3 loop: CASSHRLVVPYEQYF. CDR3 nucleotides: TGTGCCAGCAGCCACCGACTAGTTGTCCCCTACGAGCAGTACTTC.

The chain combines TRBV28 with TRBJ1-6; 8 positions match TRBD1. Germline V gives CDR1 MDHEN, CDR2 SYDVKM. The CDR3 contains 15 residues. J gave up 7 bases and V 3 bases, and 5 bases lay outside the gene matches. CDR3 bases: TGTGCCAGCAGTTTGGGGACAGGACAAAATTCACCCCTCCACTTT. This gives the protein CASSLGTGQNSPLHF.

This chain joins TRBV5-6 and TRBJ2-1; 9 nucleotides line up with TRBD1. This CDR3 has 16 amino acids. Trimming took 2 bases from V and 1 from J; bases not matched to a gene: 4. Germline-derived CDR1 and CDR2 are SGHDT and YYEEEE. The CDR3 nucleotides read TGTGCCAGCAGCTTACCGGGACAGGGTTCCTACAATGAGCAGTTCTTC. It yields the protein CASSLPGQGSYNEQFF. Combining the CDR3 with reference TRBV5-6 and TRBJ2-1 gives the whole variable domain DAGVTQSPTHLIKTRGQQVTLRCSPKSGHDTVSWYQQALGQGPQFIFQYYEEEERQRGNFPDRFSGHQFPNYSSELNVNALLLGDSALYLCASSLPGQGSYNEQFFGPGTRLTVL.

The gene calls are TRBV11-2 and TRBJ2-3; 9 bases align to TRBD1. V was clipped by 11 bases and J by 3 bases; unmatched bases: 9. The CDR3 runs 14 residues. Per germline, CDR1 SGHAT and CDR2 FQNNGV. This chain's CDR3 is CAGRGQGQTDTQYF. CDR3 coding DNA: TGTGCCGGGAGGGGACAGGGACAGACAGATACGCAGTATTTT.

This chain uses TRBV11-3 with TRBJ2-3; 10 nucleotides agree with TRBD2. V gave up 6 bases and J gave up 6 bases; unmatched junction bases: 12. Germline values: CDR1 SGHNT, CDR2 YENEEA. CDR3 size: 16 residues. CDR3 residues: CASRDPERGGGDTQYF. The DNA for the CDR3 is TGTGCCAGCAGAGACCCCGAGCGGGGGGGTGGGGATACGCAGTATTTT. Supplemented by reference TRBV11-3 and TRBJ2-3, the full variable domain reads EAGVVQSPRYKIIEKKQPVAFWCNPISGHNTLYWYLQNLGQGPELLIRYENEEAVDDSQLPKDRFSAERLKGVDSTLKIQPAELGDSAVYLCASRDPERGGGDTQYFGPGTRLTVL.

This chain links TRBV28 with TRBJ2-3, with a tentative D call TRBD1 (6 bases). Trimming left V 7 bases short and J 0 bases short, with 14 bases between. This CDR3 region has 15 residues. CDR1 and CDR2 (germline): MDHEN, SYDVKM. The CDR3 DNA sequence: TGTGCCAGCAAGACACAGGGAGACAGCACAGATACGCAGTATTTT. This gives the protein CASKTQGDSTDTQYF.

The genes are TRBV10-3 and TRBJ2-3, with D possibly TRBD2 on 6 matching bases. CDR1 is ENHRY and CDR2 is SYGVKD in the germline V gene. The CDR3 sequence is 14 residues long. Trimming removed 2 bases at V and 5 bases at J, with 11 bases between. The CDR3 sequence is CAISEDGSGDTQYF. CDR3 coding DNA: TGTGCCATCAGTGAGGACGGGAGCGGAGATACGCAGTATTTT.

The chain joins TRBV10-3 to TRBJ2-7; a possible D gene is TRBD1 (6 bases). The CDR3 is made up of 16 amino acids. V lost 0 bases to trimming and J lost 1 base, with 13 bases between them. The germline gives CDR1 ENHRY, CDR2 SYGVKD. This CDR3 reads CAISESRQGFSYEQYF. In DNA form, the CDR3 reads TGTGCCATCAGTGAGTCGAGGCAGGGGTTTTCCTACGAGCAGTACTTC.

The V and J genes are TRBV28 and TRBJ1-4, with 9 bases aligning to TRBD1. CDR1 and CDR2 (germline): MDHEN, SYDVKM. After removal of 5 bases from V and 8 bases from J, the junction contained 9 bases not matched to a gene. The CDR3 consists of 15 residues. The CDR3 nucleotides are TGTGCCAGCAGTCGGACGGGACAGGGAAAGGAAAAACTGTTTTTT. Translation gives CASSRTGQGKEKLFF.

CDR3 in DNA: TGCGCCAGCAGCCAAGATGGGATTGGGACTAGTCCCTCCTACAATGAGCAGTTCTTC. This gives the protein CASSQDGIGTSPSYNEQFF. The chain has TRBV4-3 and TRBJ2-1, with 8 bases matching TRBD2. V dropped 0 bases and J dropped 0; count of bases not matched to a gene: 10. This CDR3 contains 19 residues. Germline lookup yields CDR1 LGHNA and CDR2 YSLEER.

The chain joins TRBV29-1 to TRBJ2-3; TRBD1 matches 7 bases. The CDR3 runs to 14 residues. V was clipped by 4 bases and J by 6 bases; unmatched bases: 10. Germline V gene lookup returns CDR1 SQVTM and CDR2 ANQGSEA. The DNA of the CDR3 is TGCAGCGTTGGATCAGAGGGGGCGAGTGATACGCAGTATTTT. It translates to CSVGSEGASDTQYF.

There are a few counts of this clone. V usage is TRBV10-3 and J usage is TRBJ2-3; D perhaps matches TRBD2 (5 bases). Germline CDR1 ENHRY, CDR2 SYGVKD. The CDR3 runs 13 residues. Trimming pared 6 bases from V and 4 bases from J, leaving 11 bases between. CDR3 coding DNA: TGTGCCATCAGGAGGGAAAGATCAGATACGCAGTATTTT. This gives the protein CAIRRERSDTQYF.